These 6 T cell receptor beta chains originate from one sample sequenced in a study of read filtering for tumor transcriptome and immune sequencing. Molecular barcoded adaptors covering alpha/delta and beta/gamma chains were used on around 370 ng RNA. TCRdb independently ran MiXCR on the reads; one entry per CDR3 protein. The sample carries about 62,000 distinct CDR3 sequences, less than 20% recorded once. The sample consisted of a population of CD138-negative cells sorted from bone marrow. The receptors were sampled from a donor over 35 with multiple myeloma.

In its sample, this clonotype was seen once. A much more abundant neighbour one base away suggests this may be a read error. The gene calls are TRBV20-1 and TRBJ1-5; D is ambiguous. CDR1 DFQATT and CDR2 SNEGSKA come from the germline V gene (reference sequence). The CDR3 contains 13 residues. DNA of the CDR3: TGCAGTGCAACCCCGGCCCCGAATCAGTCCCAGCATTTT. This encodes CSATPAPNQSQHF.

Ten or more counts support this clonotype. V usage is TRBV6-6 and J usage is TRBJ1-2; unclear D gene. Germline lookup yields CDR1 MNHNY and CDR2 SVGAGI (reference sequence). The CDR3 loop spans 13 amino acids. Trimming shortened V by 4 bases and J by 8 bases, and 14 bases separated the two germline ends. The CDR3 here is CASSSLAPSGYTF. The CDR3 nucleotides read TGTGCCAGCAGTTCCCTAGCCCCTTCAGGCTACACCTTC.

CDR3 sequence: CASSGGEAFF. In DNA form, the CDR3 reads TGTGCCAGCAGCGGGGGCGAAGCTTTCTTT. The rearrangement links TRBV7-2 to TRBJ1-1; a possible D gene is TRBD1 (6 bases). The germline V and J ends were trimmed by 5 bases and 8 bases, with 6 bases remaining between them. CDR3 length: 10 amino acids. CDR1 and CDR2 from the germline V gene are SGHTA and FQGNSA. The entire variable domain, with the rest obtained from reference TRBV7-2 and TRBJ1-1, is as follows: GAGVSQSPSNKVTEKGKDVELRCDPISGHTALYWYRQSLGQGLEFLIYFQGNSAPDKSGLPSDRFSAERTGGSVSTLTIQRTQQEDSAVYLCASSGGEAFFGQGTRLTVV.

This clonotype was counted many times. The chain carries TRBV20-1 and TRBJ2-7; a weak D match, TRBD2 (5 bases). Germline assignment: CDR1 DFQATT and CDR2 SNEGSKA (reference sequence). V shed 6 bases and J shed 2 bases, with 11 bases lying between them. The CDR3 sequence is 12 residues long. CDR3 nucleotides: TGCAGTGCCTCCGACGGGACCTACGAGCAGTACTTC. As protein: CSASDGTYEQYF.

There are many counts of this clonotype. The rearrangement joins TRBV5-4 to TRBJ2-3; the D gene could be TRBD1 or TRBD2 (5 bases each). Deletions cut 6 bases from V and 14 bases from J, with 19 bases between. Germline values: CDR1 SGHNT, CDR2 YYREEE (reference sequence). This CDR3 is 12 amino acids long. The CDR3 coding sequence is TGTGCCAGCACCGATGAGGGTGGGGCCCGGTATTTT. Translation: CASTDEGGARYF.

This clonotype was observed at least ten times. The rearrangement links TRBV12-3 or TRBV12-4 to TRBJ2-1; D call uncertain. This CDR3 has 12 amino acids. The V end lost 3 bases, the J end lost 8 bases, and 8 bases lay between the germline ends. The CDR3 loop reads CASSFLVYEQFF. CDR3 DNA: TGTGCCAGCAGTTTCCTCGTTTATGAGCAGTTCTTC.